The clone carrying this TCR beta chain was seen many times. What it recognizes is unknown. The sample belongs to a study of T cells in Graves' hyperthyroidism and ophthalmopathy. Regions amplified from RNA transcripts were the TCR beta CDR3 regions. An initial round of RT-PCR targeting the TCR CDR3 relied on the HTBI primer set. TCRdb ran MiXCR on the multiplex PCR reads and lists one entry per CDR3 protein. The sample consists of roughly 650,000 distinct CDR3 sequences, about a sixth of them appearing once. Study-level results: Patients with ophthalmopathy were separated from those with stable hyperthyroidism by a 13 V-J model. Ophthalmopathy, as predicted by the model, came a median approximately 6.5 months after the prediction.

The ends lost 5 bases at V and 3 bases at J; junction bases unmatched: 3. The CDR3 is 14 amino acids. Germline V CDR1 and CDR2: SGHTA, FQGTGA. Sequenced: blood. The rearrangement joins TRBV7-3 to TRBJ2-3; 9 positions agree with TRBD2. The clonotype was recovered from a woman in her thirties or forties with Graves' ophthalmopathy. The CDR3 is CASSEGLATDTQYF. The CDR3 DNA sequence: TGTGCCAGCAGCGAGGGACTAGCTACAGATACGCAGTATTTT.